The 4 T cell receptor beta chains below were found in one sample sequenced in a study of cytomegalovirus exposure and HLA in healthy donors. The PCR used 60 Vbeta and 13 Jbeta primers. Profiled with immunoSEQ multiplex PCR; TCRdb holds only in-frame clones, not every one. The sample includes approximately 190,000 clones, under 70% of them seen just once. Material: PBMCs. The receptors derive from a man aged 35 to 55 in good health and CMV-seropositive.

This clone was detected a few times. The J gene is TRBJ2-3, the V gene TRBV10-3; 8 bases are a match to TRBD2. Trimming removed 8 bases from V and 5 bases from J; junction bases left unmatched: 9. The length of the CDR3 is 14 residues. CDR1 and CDR2 from the germline V gene are ENHRY and SYGVKD. CDR3 in amino acids: CAISRGGRGDTQYF. CDR3 in DNA: TGTGCCATCTCACGGGGGGGCCGGGGAGATACGCAGTATTTT.

This clone was seen a single time. The V call is TRBV27, the J call TRBJ2-7; D unclear. The CDR3 length is 11 residues. Germline CDR1 MNHEY, CDR2 SMNVEV (reference sequence). Trimming removed 3 bases from V and 6 bases from J, with 6 bases in between. This chain's CDR3 is CASSFRSEQYF. The CDR3 nucleotides are TGTGCCAGCAGTTTTCGGAGCGAGCAGTACTTC.

The chain has TRBV27 and TRBJ1-2, with 9 bases matching TRBD1. Looked up from germline, CDR1 is MNHEY and CDR2 is SMNVEV (reference sequence). The CDR3 loop spans 15 amino acids. The J segment lost 4 bases and the V segment lost 2 bases, leaving 5 bases of the junction unmatched. In DNA form, the CDR3 reads TGTGCCAGCAGTTTACAGGGACAGGGAAGCTATGGCTACACCTTC. This codes for CASSLQGQGSYGYTF.

V and J are TRBV28 and TRBJ1-3; 8 bases align to TRBD1. With 3 bases clipped from V and 4 bases from J, the junction kept 5 bases outside the gene matches. Germline V gene sequence: CDR1 MDHEN, CDR2 SYDVKM. The CDR3 has 15 amino acids. Here the CDR3 DNA reads TGTGCCAGCAGTTTTGACAGGGGAACCGGAAACACCATATATTTT. Translated, it gives CASSFDRGTGNTIYF.